These T cell receptor beta chains were read from a single sample in a study of cytomegalovirus exposure and HLA in healthy donors. Using immunoSEQ multiplex PCR, the repertoire was profiled, and TCRdb retains in-frame clones only, with some absent. The sample lists about 120,000 clones, around three fifths occurring once. The sequenced material came from PBMCs. The origin of the receptors is a woman between 40 and 55 years old in good health and CMV-seropositive. Both conserved end residues are part of each CDR3. A D gene is named only where the DNA matches it firmly. Expanded clones get a size class; other rows say once, few or many, or leave the size out.

J gene,clone size,D gene,V gene,CDR3 DNA,CDR3 protein
TRBJ2-7,.,TRBD2,TRBV9,TGTGCCAGCAGCGCCGGGACTAGCTCCGAGCAGTACTTC,CASSAGTSSEQYF
TRBJ2-7,.,.,TRBV21-1,TGTGCCAGCGATCGCTCTGGGAGAGACTACGAGCAGTACTTC,CASDRSGRDYEQYF
TRBJ1-2,.,TRBD1,TRBV5-1,TGCGCCAGCAGCCCCGCCGGGGACAGGGGGGGGTATGGCTACACCTTC,CASSPAGDRGGYGYTF
TRBJ2-1,.,TRBD1,TRBV5-8,TGTGCCAGCAGCTCCACGACAGGGGGCGAGGCATACAATGAGCAGTTCTTC,CASSSTTGGEAYNEQFF
TRBJ1-1,.,TRBD1,TRBV10-3,TGTGCCATCAGTCTGCGGGACAGGGGTACTGAAGCTTTCTTT,CAISLRDRGTEAFF
TRBJ2-7,.,.,TRBV14,TGTGCCAGCAGCCAAGGGACTCAACGCCGCTACGAGCAGTACTTC,CASSQGTQRRYEQYF
TRBJ1-1,few,TRBD1,TRBV29-1,TGCAGCGCCGTCTCCCGGGACAGATCTTCTCACACTGAAGCTTTCTTT,CSAVSRDRSSHTEAFF
TRBJ1-1,.,.,TRBV2,TGTGCCAGCAGTGTGGTCAGGAACACTGAAGCTTTCTTT,CASSVVRNTEAFF
TRBJ1-1,few,TRBD1,TRBV5-1,TGCGCCAGCAGCTTGCGGGACAGGTATACTGAAGCTTTCTTT,CASSLRDRYTEAFF
TRBJ1-2,.,TRBD1,TRBV6-6,TGTGCCAGCAGTTACGGACAGGGAGCTTATGGCTACACCTTC,CASSYGQGAYGYTF
TRBJ2-7,.,TRBD1,TRBV5-1,TGCGCCAGCAGCGTGGGACGGACAGGCGAGCAGTACTTC,CASSVGRTGEQYF
TRBJ1-1,.,.,TRBV5-4,TGTGCCAGCAGCTTGGGACACCTCGCCGCTGAAGCTTTCTTT,CASSLGHLAAEAFF
TRBJ1-3,.,TRBD1,TRBV6-5,TGTGCCAGCAGCCGACGGCAGGGGGGCGGAAACACCATATATTTT,CASSRRQGGGNTIYF
TRBJ2-1,.,TRBD1,TRBV7-9,TGTGCCAGCAGCATATCCGGGACAGGGCAAAATGAGCAGTTCTTC,CASSISGTGQNEQFF
TRBJ2-2,.,.,TRBV7-3,TGTGCCAGCAGCTTAAAAGGGGGTCTAGCGGCCAACACCGGGGAGCTGTTTTTT,CASSLKGGLAANTGELFF
TRBJ2-5,.,TRBD2,TRBV4-1,TGCGCCAGCAGCCAAGGGAGTAGCGGGCTGGGGCAAGAGACCCAGTACTTC,CASSQGSSGLGQETQYF
TRBJ1-2,.,.,TRBV5-4,TGTGCCAGCAGCTTGGGACAGGACACCTATGGCTACCCCTTC,CASSLGQDTYGYPF
TRBJ1-5,.,TRBD1,TRBV28,TGTGCCATCCACAGGGGGGGGAGCAATCAGCCCCAGCATTTT,CAIHRGGSNQPQHF
TRBJ1-5,.,.,TRBV7-6,TGTGCCAGCAGCCCACTGGTGGGGCGGATTGACGGTCAGCCCCAGCATTTT,CASSPLVGRIDGQPQHF
TRBJ1-2,.,.,TRBV10-3,TGTGCCATCAGTGACCAGGCTGGGAGGCATGGCGGCTACACCTTC,CAISDQAGRHGGYTF
TRBJ2-3,few,TRBD1,TRBV6-1,TGTGCCAGCAGAGGGGGCCAAGGCACAGATACGCAGTATTTT,CASRGGQGTDTQYF
TRBJ2-3,.,.,TRBV9,TGTGCCAGCAGCGTAGGATCCAATAGTGCCCTGGATACGCAGTATTTT,CASSVGSNSALDTQYF
TRBJ1-5,.,TRBD1,TRBV2,TGTGCCAGCAGTGAACGGACAGGTAGCAATCAGCCCCAGCATTTT,CASSERTGSNQPQHF
TRBJ2-7,.,TRBD2,TRBV7-6,TGTGCCAGCAGCCCACGGACTAGCGGGATCGGCTACGAGCAGTACTTC,CASSPRTSGIGYEQYF
TRBJ2-7,.,.,TRBV14,TGTGCCAGCAGCCAAGATATAGAGGCGGAGCAGTACTTC,CASSQDIEAEQYF
TRBJ2-2,.,TRBD1,TRBV5-1,TGCGCCAGGAACCCCCAGGGGGAGAGGGCCGGGGAGCTGTTTTTT,CARNPQGERAGELFF
TRBJ2-7,.,.,TRBV27,TGTGCCAGCAGCTCTCCGACAGCCAAAAGCTCCTACGAGCAGTACTTC,CASSSPTAKSSYEQYF
TRBJ2-6,.,TRBD2,TRBV9,TGTGCCAGCAGCATTGCGGGGGTTGGGGCCAACGTCCTGACTTTC,CASSIAGVGANVLTF
TRBJ1-1,.,TRBD1,TRBV29-1,TGCAGCGTTGACGTAGGGGGCGCGAGGTCTACTGAAGCTTTCTTT,CSVDVGGARSTEAFF
TRBJ2-1,.,.,TRBV5-1,TGCGCCAGCAGCCCAGGGATTTCCTTTAGTGGGGCCTTTGATAGCTACAATGAGCAGTTCTTC,CASSPGISFSGAFDSYNEQFF
TRBJ1-2,.,TRBD1,TRBV5-1,TGCGCCAGCAGCTTCACAGGGGAAGTTAACTATGGCTACACCTTC,CASSFTGEVNYGYTF
TRBJ1-2,once,.,TRBV29-1,TGCAGCGTTGAATCGGGGGGCGGGTATGGCTACACCTTC,CSVESGGGYGYTF
TRBJ1-1,once,.,TRBV19,TGTGCCAGTACCCCAACAGGCCCGAAAGAGGCTTTCTTT,CASTPTGPKEAFF
TRBJ2-5,.,TRBD1,TRBV28,TGTGCCAGCACCGGGACAGTTAAAGAGACCCAGTACTTC,CASTGTVKETQYF
TRBJ2-3,.,TRBD2,TRBV9,TGTGCCAGCAGCGTAGGAGGGACTAGCCTAGATACGCAGTATTTT,CASSVGGTSLDTQYF
TRBJ2-7,.,.,TRBV27,TGTGCCAGCAGTGGCGCGGCCTACGAGCAGTACTTC,CASSGAAYEQYF
TRBJ2-3,.,.,TRBV6-6,TGTGCCAGTGGGGCCACAGATACGCAGTATTTT,CASGATDTQYF
TRBJ2-7,.,TRBD2,TRBV30,TGTGCCTCCTGGCGACTAACTAGCGGGGGGCCCCGTGGAGGGTACGAGCAGTACTTC,CASWRLTSGGPRGGYEQYF
TRBJ1-2,.,TRBD1,TRBV18,TGTGCCAGCTCGCAGACAGGGGGCTACACCTTC,CASSQTGGYTF
TRBJ1-1,many,.,TRBV7-9,TGTGCCAGCAGCCTACGGGACATGGACACTGAAGCTTTCTTT,CASSLRDMDTEAFF
TRBJ2-2,few,.,TRBV21-1,TGTGCCAGCAGCAAAGAGGTTAGCGGGGAGTGGCACACCGGGGAGCTGTTTTTT,CASSKEVSGEWHTGELFF
TRBJ2-3,.,TRBD2,TRBV6-5,TGTGCCAGCAGTGGACTAGTTGGTGATACGCAGTATTTT,CASSGLVGDTQYF